The 26 T cell receptor beta chains below all came from one sample that was sequenced in a study of T cell responses to AZD1222 COVID-19 vaccine. Clones were sequenced by immunoSEQ multiplex PCR, and TCRdb holds only the in-frame ones, with some missing. The table lists more than 110,000 clones, 92% of them singletons. The specimen was peripheral blood, collected 28 days after the second AZD1222 dose. The receptor set was obtained from an adult who received the AZD1222 COVID-19 vaccine.

The rearrangement links TRBV5-4 to TRBJ1-1; 7 bases agree with TRBD1. Looked up from germline, CDR1 is SGHNT and CDR2 is YYREEE (reference sequence). The ends lost 4 bases at V and 1 base at J; junction bases unmatched: 7. CDR3 length equals 15 residues. The CDR3 sequence: CASSGGTVRNTEAFF. The CDR3 nucleotides read TGTGCCAGCAGCGGGGGGACAGTTAGGAACACTGAAGCTTTCTTT.

The chain is built from TRBV4-1 and TRBJ2-3; 7 bases are a match to TRBD1. Trimming cost V 6 bases and J 0 bases; bases outside gene matches: 3. CDR3 length: 14 amino acids. Germline V gives CDR1 MGHRA, CDR2 YSYEKL. The chain's CDR3 is CASRQGVSTDTQYF. For the CDR3, the DNA is TGCGCCAGCAGGCAGGGGGTTAGCACAGATACGCAGTATTTT.

The V call is TRBV28, the J call TRBJ2-7; perhaps D is TRBD1 or TRBD2 (5 bases each). The length of the CDR3 is 13 residues. Germline CDR1 reads MDHEN; CDR2 reads SYDVKM. V gave up 6 bases and J gave up 4 bases, with 13 bases separating them. The CDR3 DNA reads TGTGCCAGCAGAACAGGACTCGCATACGAGCAGTACTTC. Encoded protein: CASRTGLAYEQYF.

The rearrangement uses TRBV9 and TRBJ2-7; 10 positions match TRBD1. The CDR3 spans 13 residues. V shed 3 bases and J 7 bases; nucleotides not matched to a gene: 4. In germline, CDR1 is SGDLS, CDR2 YYNGEE. The CDR3, as DNA: TGTGCCAGCAGCGCCTGGACAGGGGGGGAGCAGTACTTC. This encodes CASSAWTGGEQYF.

The chain links TRBV5-1 to TRBJ2-7, with a possible D match to TRBD2 (5 bases). The germline CDR1 and CDR2 sequences are SGHRS and YFSETQ. The V gene lost 3 bases and the J gene lost 2 bases, with 15 bases spanning the gap. The CDR3 totals 15 residues. CDR3 in amino acids: CASSWAAGDPYEQYF. The CDR3 DNA is TGCGCCAGCAGCTGGGCGGCGGGCGACCCCTACGAGCAGTACTTC.

This rearrangement joins TRBV7-9 to TRBJ1-1; a possible D gene is TRBD1 (5 bases). The germline V gene has CDR1 SEHNR and CDR2 FQNEAQ (reference sequence). Deletions cut 4 bases from V and 4 bases from J, with 13 bases between. This CDR3 is 14 amino acids long. In DNA form, the CDR3 reads TGTGCCAGCAGCTCGGGTGGTGGGGGCACTGAAGCTTTCTTT. Residues: CASSSGGGGTEAFF. The variable domain in full, with the rest retrieved from reference TRBV7-9 and TRBJ1-1, is DTGVSQNPRHKITKRGQNVTFRCDPISEHNRLYWYRQTLGQGPEFLTYFQNEAQLEKSRLLSDRFSAERPKGSFSTLEIQRTEQGDSAMYLCASSSGGGGTEAFFGQGTRLTVV.

The rearrangement joins TRBV7-2 to TRBJ1-5; no clear D. The V end was cut by 2 bases, the J end by 4 bases, with 9 bases between. The germline V gene has CDR1 SGHTA and CDR2 FQGNSA. This CDR3 has 14 amino acids. The CDR3 loop reads CASSLRGRNQPQHF. CDR3 bases: TGTGCCAGCAGCTTACGGGGTCGTAATCAGCCCCAGCATTTT.

This sequence joins TRBV5-1 and TRBJ2-1; no clear D gene. V was clipped by 0 bases and J by 6 bases, with 13 bases between them. The CDR3 is 15 residues long. CDR1 is SGHRS and CDR2 is YFSETQ in the germline V gene. The CDR3 DNA follows: TGCGCCAGCAGCTTGGCCGAAGATGCCGGCAATGAGCAGTTCTTC. Its protein is CASSLAEDAGNEQFF.

This chain connects TRBV7-2 to TRBJ1-2; the D gene is possibly TRBD1 (5 bases). This CDR3 has 15 residues. The V end lost 5 bases, the J end lost 5 bases, and 18 bases lay between the germline ends. Germline V lookup: CDR1 SGHTA, CDR2 FQGNSA. CDR3 amino acids: CASSDGTAQEYGYTF. The CDR3 region has the DNA TGTGCCAGCAGCGACGGGACCGCTCAGGAGTATGGCTACACCTTC.

The chain joins TRBV3-1 (or the pseudogene TRBV3-2) to TRBJ1-1, with a possible D match to TRBD1 (6 bases). Per germline, CDR1 LGHDT and CDR2 YNNKEL (reference sequence). Trimming took 5 bases from V and 1 from J, leaving 11 bases between them. This CDR3 has 14 amino acids. The CDR3 region is CASSRGHPNTEAFF. DNA of the CDR3: TGTGCCAGCAGCAGGGGACACCCGAACACTGAAGCTTTCTTT.

Here the CDR3 DNA reads TGCGCCAGCAGCCAAGATGGGGCGGGGCCCTATGGCTACACCTTC. Amino acids: CASSQDGAGPYGYTF. V usage is TRBV4-3 and J usage is TRBJ1-2; maybe TRBD1 (5 bases). This CDR3 has 15 amino acids. Trimming stripped 0 bases from V and 4 bases from J, with 12 bases between. CDR1 and CDR2 (germline): LGHNA, YSLEER.

The J gene is TRBJ1-1, the V gene TRBV6-5, with D tentatively TRBD1 (5 bases). The V gene's germline CDR1 is MNHEY and CDR2 SVGAGI. Trimming removed 3 bases from V and 0 bases from J, with 8 bases in between. The length of the CDR3 is 14 residues. The CDR3 bases are TGTGCCAGCAGTTATGGGGGGTTGAACACTGAAGCTTTCTTT. Protein: CASSYGGLNTEAFF.

The chain joins TRBV12-3 or TRBV12-4 to TRBJ2-2, with D possibly TRBD2 on 5 matching bases. V dropped 6 bases and J dropped 7 bases, with 6 bases sitting between them. The CDR3 loop spans 11 amino acids. The chain's CDR3 is CASSRGGELFF. CDR3 DNA sequence: TGTGCCAGCAGCCGGGGCGGGGAGCTGTTTTTT.

The gene calls are TRBV6-4 and TRBJ2-5, with 11 bases that match TRBD1. The CDR3 length is 16 residues. Germline V gene data show CDR1 as MRHNA and CDR2 as SNTAGT. Unmatched junction bases numbered 6, after V lost 4 bases and J lost 2 bases. The CDR3 is CASSARTGGGQETQYF. CDR3 nucleotides: TGTGCCAGCAGTGCCCGGACAGGGGGCGGGCAAGAGACCCAGTACTTC.

The genes are TRBV27 and TRBJ1-6; the D gene is possibly TRBD1 (6 bases). Trimming left V 3 bases short and J 6 bases short, with 12 bases between. Germline lookup yields CDR1 MNHEY and CDR2 SMNVEV (reference sequence). This CDR3 has 15 residues. The CDR3 sequence is CASSFETGPNSPLHF. The CDR3, as DNA: TGTGCCAGCAGTTTTGAGACAGGCCCTAATTCACCCCTCCACTTT.

The chain has TRBV5-4 and TRBJ2-7; 15 positions agree with TRBD2. CDR3 size: 17 residues. Germline trimming cut 2 bases from V and 2 bases from J; bases unmatched to any gene: 5. CDR1 and CDR2 from the germline V gene are SGHNT and YYREEE (reference sequence). The CDR3 is CASSFGLAGGTPYEQYF. CDR3 in DNA: TGTGCCAGCAGCTTCGGACTAGCGGGAGGGACTCCCTACGAGCAGTACTTC.

This chain links TRBV9 with TRBJ2-1, with D perhaps TRBD1 or TRBD2 (5 bases each). There are 14 residues in the CDR3. Per germline, CDR1 SGDLS and CDR2 YYNGEE. Trimming took 3 bases from V and 9 from J, leaving 16 bases between them. The DNA of the CDR3 is TGTGCCAGCAGCGGGGGGACGGTCACGGGTGAGCAGTTCTTC. This codes for CASSGGTVTGEQFF.

This clone was seen once. The rearrangement uses TRBV2 and TRBJ1-6; maybe TRBD1 (5 bases). V was pared by 8 bases and J by 10 bases, with 18 bases between. This CDR3 has 14 amino acids. Looked up from germline, CDR1 is SNHLY and CDR2 is FYNNEI. The DNA for the CDR3 is TGTGCCAGCGGCCGGGACGGTGGTATGTCACCCCTCCACTTT. Translation gives CASGRDGGMSPLHF.

The chain uses TRBV5-1 and TRBJ2-7; possibly TRBD1 for D (6 bases). The CDR3 is 14 amino acids. CDR1 is SGHRS, CDR2 YFSETQ, per germline. Deletions cut 4 bases from V and 2 bases from J, with 13 bases between. CDR3 sequence (DNA): TGCGCCAGCAGCCCAGCCGGGACAACCTACGAGCAGTACTTC. Its translation: CASSPAGTTYEQYF. The full variable domain, with the rest looked up from reference TRBV5-1 and TRBJ2-7, is KAGVTQTPRYLIKTRGQQVTLSCSPISGHRSVSWYQQTPGQGLQFLFEYFSETQRNKGNFPGRFSGRQFSNSRSEMNVSTLELGDSALYLCASSPAGTTYEQYFGPGTRLTVT.

V gene TRBV29-1 combines with J gene TRBJ2-7, with TRBD2 matching 9 bases. This CDR3 is built from 13 residues. The ends lost 5 bases at V and 6 bases at J; junction bases unmatched: 8. CDR1 SQVTM and CDR2 ANQGSEA come from the germline V gene. CDR3 sequence (DNA): TGCAGCGTTCCGACTAGCGGCCGGACCGAGCAGTACTTC. It is translated as CSVPTSGRTEQYF.

The chain carries TRBV6-5 and TRBJ2-1; possibly TRBD1 or TRBD2 for D (5 bases each). V gave up 2 bases and J gave up 5 bases, with 10 bases separating them. The CDR3 contains 14 residues. The V gene's germline CDR1 is MNHEY and CDR2 SVGAGI. The CDR3 DNA reads as TGTGCCAGCAGTTACCGGGGCAGGGACAATGAGCAGTTCTTC. It translates to CASSYRGRDNEQFF.

CDR3 in amino acids: CASSLGNGQRNTEAFF. The DNA for the CDR3 is TGTGCCAGCAGCTTAGGGAATGGACAGAGGAACACTGAAGCTTTCTTT. The chain combines TRBV7-2 with TRBJ1-1; tentatively, D is TRBD1 (6 bases). The germline CDR1 and CDR2 sequences are SGHTA and FQGNSA. The CDR3 contains 16 residues. V lost 1 base to trimming and J lost 1 base, with 13 bases between them.

The chain combines TRBV5-1 with TRBJ2-1; 8 bases are shared with TRBD1. Germline assignment: CDR1 SGHRS and CDR2 YFSETQ. The V gene end was trimmed by 5 bases and the J gene end by 9 bases; junction bases not matched to a gene: 7. The CDR3 is 13 amino acids. CDR3 DNA sequence: TGCGCCAGCAGACCGACAGGGGCGGGTGAGCAGTTCTTC. It translates to CASRPTGAGEQFF.

This clone is a singleton in its sample. The V gene is TRBV10-2, the J gene TRBJ1-6; 7 bases align to TRBD1. Germline V gene lookup returns CDR1 WSHSY and CDR2 SAAADI. V shed 2 bases, J shed 7 bases, and the junction held 5 bases outside the gene matches. This CDR3 region has 15 residues. The CDR3 DNA is TGCGCCAGCAGTGAGGACCGGGACAGAAATTCACCCCTCCACTTT. Translated, it gives CASSEDRDRNSPLHF.

The CDR3 protein is CATSVGPPTYNEQFF. The DNA of the CDR3 is TGTGCCACCAGTGTCGGGCCACCGACCTACAATGAGCAGTTCTTC. V is TRBV24-1 and J is TRBJ2-1; D ambiguous. The CDR3 is 15 amino acids. Germline assignment: CDR1 KGHDR and CDR2 SFDVKD. V was pared by 5 bases and J by 2 bases, with 12 bases between.

The rearrangement links TRBV5-1 to TRBJ2-7; no definite D call. The CDR3 length is 16 residues. V was clipped by 0 bases and J by 4 bases, with 17 bases between them. CDR1 is SGHRS and CDR2 is YFSETQ in the germline V gene. The CDR3 DNA sequence: TGCGCCAGCAGCTTGGAAGTCCGCCAGGCCGGGTACGAGCAGTACTTC. This sequence encodes CASSLEVRQAGYEQYF.